The entry below gives a single T cell receptor (beta chain) sequence along with its context. The time point was: recipient sample about 28 days before transplant, after cytoreduction. The data are from a study of T cell clonotyping in hematopoietic cell transplantation. Study overall: Recipient samples before transplant were obtained post-cytoreduction.

Assay: immunoSEQ multiplex PCR; the TCRdb copy retains only in-frame clones and omits some. Among about 80,000 clones listed, about 96% were seen once. This CDR3 comprises 18 residues. Deletions cut 4 bases from V and 0 bases from J, with 19 bases between. The chain couples TRBV23-1 to TRBJ1-3, with D perhaps matching TRBD1 (5 bases). TRBV23-1 is marked as an open reading frame, function uncertain. The TCR sequence derives from a woman aged 45 to 65 with acute myeloid leukemia. Some clones in this sample may be carry-over from other donors' samples. Specimen: peripheral blood mononuclear cells, collected before stem cell transplant. The CDR3 DNA reads TGCGCCAGCAGTCGCCCTGGGACTTCGTGGGACTCTGGAAACACCATATATTTT. As protein: CASSRPGTSWDSGNTIYF.